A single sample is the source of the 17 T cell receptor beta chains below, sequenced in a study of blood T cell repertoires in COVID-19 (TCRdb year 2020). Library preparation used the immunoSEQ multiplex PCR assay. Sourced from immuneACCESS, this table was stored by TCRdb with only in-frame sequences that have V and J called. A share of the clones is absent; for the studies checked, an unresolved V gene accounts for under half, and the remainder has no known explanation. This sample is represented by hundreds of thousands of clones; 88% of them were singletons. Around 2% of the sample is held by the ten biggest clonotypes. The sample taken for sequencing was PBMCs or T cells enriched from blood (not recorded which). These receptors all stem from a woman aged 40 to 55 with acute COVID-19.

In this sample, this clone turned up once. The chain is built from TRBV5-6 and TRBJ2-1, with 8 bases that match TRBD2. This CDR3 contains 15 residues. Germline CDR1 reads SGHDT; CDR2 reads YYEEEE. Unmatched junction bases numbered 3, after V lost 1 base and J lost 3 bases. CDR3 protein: CASSLQRGNYNEQFF. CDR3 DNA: TGTGCCAGCAGCTTGCAGCGGGGGAACTACAATGAGCAGTTCTTC. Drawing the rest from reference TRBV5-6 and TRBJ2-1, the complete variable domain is DAGVTQSPTHLIKTRGQQVTLRCSPKSGHDTVSWYQQALGQGPQFIFQYYEEEERQRGNFPDRFSGHQFPNYSSELNVNALLLGDSALYLCASSLQRGNYNEQFFGPGTRLTVL.

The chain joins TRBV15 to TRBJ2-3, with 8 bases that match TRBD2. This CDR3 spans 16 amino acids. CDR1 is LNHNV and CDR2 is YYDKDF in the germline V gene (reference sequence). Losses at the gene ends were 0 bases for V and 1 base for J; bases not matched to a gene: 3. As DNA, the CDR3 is TGTGCCACCAGCAGAGATCGTAGCGGGGGCACAGATACGCAGTATTTT. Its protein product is CATSRDRSGGTDTQYF.

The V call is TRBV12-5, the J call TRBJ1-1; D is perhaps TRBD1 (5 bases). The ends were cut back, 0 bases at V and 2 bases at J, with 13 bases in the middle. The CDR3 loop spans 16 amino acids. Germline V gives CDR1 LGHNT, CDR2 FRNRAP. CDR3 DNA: TGTGCTAGTGGTTTGGTAGGAAGTAGGGGCAACACTGAAGCTTTCTTT. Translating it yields CASGLVGSRGNTEAFF.

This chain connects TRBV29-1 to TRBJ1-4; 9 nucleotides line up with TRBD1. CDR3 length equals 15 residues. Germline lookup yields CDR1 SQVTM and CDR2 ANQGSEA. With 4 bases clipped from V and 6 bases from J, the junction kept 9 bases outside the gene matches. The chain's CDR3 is CSVGDGNRGHEKLFF. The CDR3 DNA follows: TGCAGCGTTGGGGATGGGAACAGGGGGCATGAAAAACTGTTTTTT. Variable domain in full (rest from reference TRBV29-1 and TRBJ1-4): SAVISQKPSRDICQRGTSLTIQCQVDSQVTMMFWYRQQPGQSLTLIATANQGSEATYESGFVIDKFPISRPNLTFSTLTVSNMSPEDSSIYLCSVGDGNRGHEKLFFGSGTQLSVL.

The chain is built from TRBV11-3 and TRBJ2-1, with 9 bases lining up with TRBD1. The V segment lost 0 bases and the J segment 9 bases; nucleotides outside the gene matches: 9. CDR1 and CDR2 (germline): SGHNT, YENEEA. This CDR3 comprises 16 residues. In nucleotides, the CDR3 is TGTGCCAGCAGCTTAGATCTAGGACAGGGGACCGGTGAGCAGTTCTTC. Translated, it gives CASSLDLGQGTGEQFF.

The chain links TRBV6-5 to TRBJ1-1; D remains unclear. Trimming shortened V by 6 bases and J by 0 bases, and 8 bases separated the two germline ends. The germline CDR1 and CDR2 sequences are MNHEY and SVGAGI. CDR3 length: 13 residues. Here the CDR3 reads CASRTEVNTEAFF. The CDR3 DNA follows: TGTGCCAGCAGGACGGAGGTGAACACTGAAGCTTTCTTT.

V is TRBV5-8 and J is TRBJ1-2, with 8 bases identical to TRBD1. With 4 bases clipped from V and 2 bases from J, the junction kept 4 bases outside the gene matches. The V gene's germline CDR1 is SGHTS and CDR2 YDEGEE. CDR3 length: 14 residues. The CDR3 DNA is TGTGCCAGCAGCGCTGGACAGGGAAACTATGGCTACACCTTC. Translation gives CASSAGQGNYGYTF.

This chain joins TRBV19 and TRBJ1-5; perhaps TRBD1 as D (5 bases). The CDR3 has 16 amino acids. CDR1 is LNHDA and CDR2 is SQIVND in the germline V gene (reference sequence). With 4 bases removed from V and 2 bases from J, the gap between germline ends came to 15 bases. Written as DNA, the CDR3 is TGTGCCAGTAGTAAGAGTCAGGGTCAGCGCAATCAGCCCCAGCATTTT. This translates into CASSKSQGQRNQPQHF.

Written as DNA, the CDR3 is TGTGCCAGCAGCTTGAGCCCGGGGAATGGCAATCAGCCCCAGCATTTT. This sequence encodes CASSLSPGNGNQPQHF. The chain has TRBV5-4 and TRBJ1-5; D is ambiguous. V lost 1 base and J lost 2, with 13 bases in between. The CDR3 length is 16 residues. Germline-derived CDR1 and CDR2 are SGHNT and YYREEE (reference sequence).

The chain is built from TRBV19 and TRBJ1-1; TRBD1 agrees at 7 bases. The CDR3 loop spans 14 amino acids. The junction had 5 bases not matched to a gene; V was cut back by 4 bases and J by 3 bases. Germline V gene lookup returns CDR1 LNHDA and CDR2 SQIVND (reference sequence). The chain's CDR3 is CASSKGAGDTEAFF. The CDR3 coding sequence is TGTGCCAGTAGTAAGGGGGCTGGAGACACTGAAGCTTTCTTT.

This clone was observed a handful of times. The CDR3 nucleotides read TGTGCCAGTAGTATCCGACCCGGGACAGGGATTAATTCACCCCTCCACTTT. The encoded protein is CASSIRPGTGINSPLHF. The rearrangement uses TRBV19 and TRBJ1-6, with 9 bases identical to TRBD1. CDR3 length: 17 amino acids. CDR1 LNHDA and CDR2 SQIVND come from the germline V gene (reference sequence). J lost 6 bases, V lost 3 bases, and 9 bases had no gene match.

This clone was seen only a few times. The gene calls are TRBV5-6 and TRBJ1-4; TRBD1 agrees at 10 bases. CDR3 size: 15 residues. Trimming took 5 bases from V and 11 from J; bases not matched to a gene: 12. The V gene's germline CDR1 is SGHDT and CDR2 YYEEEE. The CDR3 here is CASSHYGQGGKKLFF. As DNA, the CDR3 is TGTGCCAGCAGTCACTACGGACAGGGGGGAAAGAAACTGTTTTTT.

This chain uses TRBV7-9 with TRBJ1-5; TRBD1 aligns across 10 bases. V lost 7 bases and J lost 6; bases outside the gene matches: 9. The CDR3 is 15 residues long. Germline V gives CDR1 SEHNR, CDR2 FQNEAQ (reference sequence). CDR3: CASTQGQGGVQPQHF. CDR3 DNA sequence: TGTGCCAGCACGCAAGGACAGGGGGGAGTTCAGCCCCAGCATTTT.

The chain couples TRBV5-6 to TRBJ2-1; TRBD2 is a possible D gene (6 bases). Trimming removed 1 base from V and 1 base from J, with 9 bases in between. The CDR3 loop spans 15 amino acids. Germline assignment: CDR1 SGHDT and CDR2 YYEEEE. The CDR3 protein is CASSLYAGSYNEQFF. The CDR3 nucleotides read TGTGCCAGCAGCTTGTATGCGGGGTCCTACAATGAGCAGTTCTTC.

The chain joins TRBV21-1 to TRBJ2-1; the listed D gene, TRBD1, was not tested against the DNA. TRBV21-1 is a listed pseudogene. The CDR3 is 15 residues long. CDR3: CASSAPGRIYNEQFF. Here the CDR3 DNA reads TGTGCCAGCAGCGCCCCAGGCCGGATCTACAATGAGCAGTTCTTC.

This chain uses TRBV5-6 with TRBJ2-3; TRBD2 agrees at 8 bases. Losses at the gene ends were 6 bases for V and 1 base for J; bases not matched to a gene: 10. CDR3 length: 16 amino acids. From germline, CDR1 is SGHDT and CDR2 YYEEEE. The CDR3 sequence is CASNSPGRGGTDTQYF. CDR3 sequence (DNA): TGTGCCAGCAACTCCCCTGGGCGGGGGGGCACAGATACGCAGTATTTT.

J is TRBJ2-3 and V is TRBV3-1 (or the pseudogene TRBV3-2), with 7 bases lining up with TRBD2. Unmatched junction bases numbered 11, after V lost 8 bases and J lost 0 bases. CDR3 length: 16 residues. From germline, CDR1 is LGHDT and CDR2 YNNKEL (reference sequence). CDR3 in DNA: TGTGCCAGCGGCGGGGGATGGGGTACTAGCACAGATACGCAGTATTTT. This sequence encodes CASGGGWGTSTDTQYF.